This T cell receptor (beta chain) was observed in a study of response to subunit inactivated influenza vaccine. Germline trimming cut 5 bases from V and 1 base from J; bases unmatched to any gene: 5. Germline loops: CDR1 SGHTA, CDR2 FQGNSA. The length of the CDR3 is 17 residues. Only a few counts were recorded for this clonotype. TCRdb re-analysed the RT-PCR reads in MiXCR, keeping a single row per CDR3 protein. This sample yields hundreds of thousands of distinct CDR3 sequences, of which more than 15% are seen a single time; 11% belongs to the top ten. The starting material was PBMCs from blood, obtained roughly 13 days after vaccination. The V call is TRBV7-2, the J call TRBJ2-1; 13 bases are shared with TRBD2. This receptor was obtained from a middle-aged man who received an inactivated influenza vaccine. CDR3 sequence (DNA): TGTGCCAGCAGCCCCGGACTAGCGGGGGCGTCCTACAATGAGCAGTTCTTC. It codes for CASSPGLAGASYNEQFF.